Listed below are T cell receptor beta chains from one sample, sequenced in a study of blood T cell repertoires in COVID-19. This table comes from immunoSEQ multiplex PCR, and its TCRdb copy is limited to in-frame clones, with some not included. The sample shows fewer than 650,000 clones, about 89% of them seen only once. The source material was peripheral blood. These receptors all stem from a woman aged 45 to 65 with COVID-19, enrolled during active disease. Both conserved end residues are part of each CDR3. The order of the fields is clone size, V gene, J gene, D gene, CDR3 DNA, CDR3 protein. A D gene is named only where the DNA matches it firmly. Clone size appears in some rows only: once, few, many, or a class for an expanded clone.

NA	TRBV5-1	TRBJ1-2	TRBD1	TGCGCCAGCAGCTTGGACGGGACACAGGGGGACTATGGCTACACCTTC	CASSLDGTQGDYGYTF
once	TRBV19	TRBJ1-2	NA	TGTGCCAGTAGTATCATGTTGAACTATGGCTACACCTTC	CASSIMLNYGYTF
NA	TRBV6-5	TRBJ2-4	TRBD1	TGTGCCAGCAGTTCCCCTATGCCCGGACAGGGAAACATTCAGTACTTC	CASSSPMPGQGNIQYF
NA	TRBV4-1	TRBJ1-2	TRBD1	TGCGCCAGCAGCCTCCTACAGGGGGTCGTCTATGGCTACACCTTC	CASSLLQGVVYGYTF
NA	TRBV11-3	TRBJ1-2	NA	TGTGCCAGCAGCTTAGTTGGTCCCCGAAAGGGGAACTATGGCTACACCTTC	CASSLVGPRKGNYGYTF
NA	TRBV7-9	TRBJ1-6	NA	TGTGCCAGCAGCTTGGGGGGGCTGAATTCACCCCTCCACTTT	CASSLGGLNSPLHF
NA	TRBV12-3/TRBV12-4	TRBJ1-1	NA	TGTGCCAGCAGTTTTCGAGGGTACGCTTTCTTT	CASSFRGYAFF
NA	TRBV18	TRBJ2-2	TRBD2	TGTGCCAGCCACGGGAGGGAGGACACCGGGGAGCTGTTTTTT	CASHGREDTGELFF
NA	TRBV27	TRBJ1-5	TRBD1	TGTGCCAGCAGACCCGACGGGGGCAGGGGGCAGCCCCAGCATTTT	CASRPDGGRGQPQHF
NA	TRBV5-1	TRBJ2-3	NA	TGCGCCAGCAGCGGACAGTTTTTGCGTACGCAGTATTTT	CASSGQFLRTQYF
NA	TRBV27	TRBJ2-2	NA	TGTGCCAGCAGTAGACAGGGAGGAATGGCCGGGGAGCTGTTTTTT	CASSRQGGMAGELFF
few	TRBV10-3	TRBJ2-7	TRBD1	TGTGCCATCAGAACGACAGGGGGGACTTCCTACGAGCAGTACTTC	CAIRTTGGTSYEQYF
NA	TRBV28	TRBJ2-5	TRBD2	TGTGCCAGCAGCATCAGAAAGAATCTCGGTCTAGCGGGAGAGACCCAGTACTTC	CASSIRKNLGLAGETQYF
NA	TRBV5-1	TRBJ1-2	NA	TGCGCCAGCAGCTCCGGGGACTATGGCTACACCTTC	CASSSGDYGYTF
NA	TRBV20-1	TRBJ1-1	NA	TGCAGTGCTAGTCCCGGCGGCTCAATTAACACTGAAGCTTTCTTT	CSASPGGSINTEAFF
NA	TRBV6-1	TRBJ1-3	NA	TGTGCCAGCAGTGAAATGGGGGCGGACACCATATATTTT	CASSEMGADTIYF
NA	TRBV5-1	TRBJ2-1	TRBD2	TGCGCCAGCAGCTTGGCCACTAGCGGGGGGAACAATGAGCAGTTCTTC	CASSLATSGGNNEQFF
NA	TRBV11-3	TRBJ2-1	NA	TGTGCCAGCAGCTTGTCACCCGGGAAGAATGAGCAGTTCTTC	CASSLSPGKNEQFF
NA	TRBV3-1/TRBV3-2	TRBJ2-7	NA	TGTGCCAGCAGCCTGACAGACTACGAGCAGTACTTC	CASSLTDYEQYF
NA	TRBV5-8	TRBJ2-3	TRBD1	TGTGCCAGCAGCTGGGGGGACAGGGGGTATAGCACAGATACGCAGTATTTT	CASSWGDRGYSTDTQYF
NA	TRBV2	TRBJ2-7	TRBD1	TGTGCCAGCAGTGAAGCGACGGGGACAGGGGACGAGCAGTACTTC	CASSEATGTGDEQYF
NA	TRBV15	TRBJ1-1	NA	TGTGCCACCAGCAGGTCGCTTGGCAGGGGAAGCACTGAAGCTTTCTTT	CATSRSLGRGSTEAFF
NA	TRBV6-5	TRBJ2-1	TRBD1	TGTGCCAGCAGCCCGGTCACAGGGGGAATCTCGATCTTC	CASSPVTGGISIF
NA	TRBV20-1	TRBJ2-2	TRBD2	TGCAGTGCTAGTAAAGCAATAGCGGGGGGGCCCACCGGGGAGCTGTTTTTT	CSASKAIAGGPTGELFF
NA	TRBV18	TRBJ2-7	NA	TGTGCCAGCACGGGTGTCGGGGCCTACGAGCAGTACTTC	CASTGVGAYEQYF
NA	TRBV4-1	TRBJ2-1	TRBD1	TGCGCCAGCAGCCAAGGAGGGACAGACGATGAGCAGTTCTTC	CASSQGGTDDEQFF
NA	TRBV5-6	TRBJ1-2	TRBD1	TGTGCCAGCAGCCAAGTCGGGACAGGGGTTTATGGCTACACCTTC	CASSQVGTGVYGYTF
NA	TRBV3-1/TRBV3-2	TRBJ1-2	TRBD1	TGTGCCAGCAGACAGGGACAGGGAGGTGGCTACACCTTC	CASRQGQGGGYTF
NA	TRBV6-2/TRBV6-3	TRBJ2-4	NA	TGTGCCAGCAGCCTATATCACGGAAACATTCAGTACTTC	CASSLYHGNIQYF
NA	TRBV18	TRBJ1-1	NA	TGTGCCAGCTCACCACCGGGAAGGACTTACTTACATGAAGCTTTCTTT	CASSPPGRTYLHEAFF
NA	TRBV28	TRBJ1-3	NA	TGTGCCAGCAGTTTCGGGGGGGCGCCCTTTACCGGAAACACCATATATTTT	CASSFGGAPFTGNTIYF
NA	TRBV19	TRBJ2-5	NA	TGTGCCAGTAGCAGAGGCAGCCAAGAGACCCAGTACTTC	CASSRGSQETQYF
NA	TRBV7-6	TRBJ1-3	TRBD1	TGTGCCAGCAGCCCCTTATCCAGGGGGTCTGGAAACACCATATATTTT	CASSPLSRGSGNTIYF
NA	TRBV9	TRBJ1-2	TRBD1	TGTGCCAGCAGCGTAGATGGAGGGGGCGCGGGCTATGGCTACACCTTC	CASSVDGGGAGYGYTF
NA	TRBV7-2	TRBJ1-2	NA	TGTGCCAGCAGCTTAGTTGTCGGTGGCTACACCTTC	CASSLVVGGYTF
NA	TRBV19	TRBJ2-7	TRBD2	TGTGCCAGTAGTATCGGGGGGGAGGGGACCTACGAGCAGTACTTC	CASSIGGEGTYEQYF
NA	TRBV5-6	TRBJ2-7	NA	TGTGCCAGCAGCCCCGGACAGTACGAGCAGTACTTC	CASSPGQYEQYF
NA	TRBV27	TRBJ1-5	NA	TGTGCCAGCAGTATTCGGGAAGGCAATCAGCCCCAGCATTTT	CASSIREGNQPQHF
NA	TRBV5-4	TRBJ2-1	TRBD2	TGTGCCAGCAGCTTGATCGGGGGGGCCACTTATGAGCAGTTCTTC	CASSLIGGATYEQFF
NA	TRBV5-6	TRBJ2-5	TRBD1	TGTGCCAGCAGCTTGGCGGGACAGGGAGTAGAGACCCAGTACTTC	CASSLAGQGVETQYF
NA	TRBV20-1	TRBJ2-3	NA	TGCAGTGCTAGTACCCGCGGGACAGACAGCACAGATACGCAGTATTTT	CSASTRGTDSTDTQYF